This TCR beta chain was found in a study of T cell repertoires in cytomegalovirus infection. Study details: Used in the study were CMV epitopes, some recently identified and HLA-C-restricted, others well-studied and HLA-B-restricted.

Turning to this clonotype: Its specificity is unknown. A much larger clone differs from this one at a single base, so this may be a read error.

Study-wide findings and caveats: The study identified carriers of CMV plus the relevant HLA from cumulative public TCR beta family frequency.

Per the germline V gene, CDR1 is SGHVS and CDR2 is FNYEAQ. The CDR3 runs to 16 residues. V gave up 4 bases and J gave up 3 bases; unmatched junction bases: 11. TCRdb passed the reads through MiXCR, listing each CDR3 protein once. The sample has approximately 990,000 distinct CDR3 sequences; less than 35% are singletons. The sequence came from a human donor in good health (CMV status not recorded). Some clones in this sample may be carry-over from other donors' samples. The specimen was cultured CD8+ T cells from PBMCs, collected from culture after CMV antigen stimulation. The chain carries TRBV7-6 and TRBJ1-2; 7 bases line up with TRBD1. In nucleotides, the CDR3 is TGTGCCAGCAGCTCAGCCCCCCCACAGGGGTACTATGGCTACACCTTC. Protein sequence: CASSSAPPQGYYGYTF.